This T cell receptor (beta chain) was sequenced in a study of chemoradiotherapy in HPV16-positive cancers. After removal of 1 base from V and 0 bases from J, the junction contained 6 bases not matched to a gene. This CDR3 region has 16 residues. Germline V CDR1 and CDR2: SEHNR, FQNEAQ (reference sequence). Regarding this clone: The antigen is unknown.

Study outcomes and limitations: In HPV16-positive patients, HPV-responsive T-cell expansion tracked better recurrence-free survival. HPV-specific T cells were functionally defined from only a couple of HPV16-positive patients. Candidate HPV-specific clones and E7-related TCR motifs grew in tumor during treatment.

Using immunoSEQ multiplex PCR, the repertoire was profiled, and TCRdb retains in-frame clones only, with some absent. The sample has 10,000 to 15,000 clones; more than 60% are singletons. The V and J genes are TRBV7-9 and TRBJ2-7; 7 bases map to TRBD2. Sample acquisition took place from a patient who underwent chemoradiotherapy. This receptor was identified in a human donor with HPV-associated anogenital cancer. CDR3 loop: CASSLGGGRFSYEQYF. As DNA, the CDR3 is TGTGCCAGCAGCTTAGGGGGAGGGCGTTTCTCCTACGAGCAGTACTTC.